Shown below are 30 T cell receptor beta chains from a single sample sequenced in a study. TCRdb ran MiXCR on the RT-PCR reads and lists one entry per CDR3 protein. The sample has about 680,000 distinct CDR3 sequences, 11% to 15% seen once. Sequencing was performed on memory CD4+ T cells from blood. The origin of the receptors is a female donor in good health, serving as a healthy control.

This chain uses TRBV18 with TRBJ2-1; 7 nucleotides match TRBD2. With V trimmed by 6 bases and J by 5 bases, 13 bases remained unmatched. Germline V gene sequence: CDR1 KGHSH, CDR2 LQKENI. The CDR3 runs to 16 residues. The CDR3 reads CASSLRAGLRDNEQFF. The CDR3 nucleotides read TGTGCCAGCTCCCTTCGAGCGGGACTACGTGACAATGAGCAGTTCTTC.

In its sample, this clonotype was seen a few times. The V call is TRBV7-2, the J call TRBJ2-7; 7 nucleotides match TRBD1. Germline V gene data show CDR1 as SGHTA and CDR2 as FQGNSA. The V and J ends lost 2 bases and 5 bases, in that order; junction bases with no gene match: 9. The CDR3 consists of 15 residues. CDR3 DNA: TGTGCCAGCAGCTTACAAGCCATGACAGGGAACGAGCAGTACTTC. This translates into CASSLQAMTGNEQYF.

This clonotype was detected only a few times. This sequence joins TRBV12-3 or TRBV12-4 and TRBJ1-1, with D perhaps matching TRBD1 (6 bases). The V end lost 1 base, the J end lost 1 base, and 10 bases lay between the germline ends. The CDR3 consists of 15 residues. This CDR3 reads CASSLDRQANTEAFF. In nucleotides, the CDR3 is TGTGCCAGCAGTTTAGATCGACAGGCGAACACTGAAGCTTTCTTT.

J is TRBJ2-5 and V is TRBV20-1; 9 bases align to TRBD2. The CDR3 extends over 14 amino acids. Losses at the gene ends were 6 bases for V and 5 bases for J; bases not matched to a gene: 10. Germline CDR1 reads DFQATT; CDR2 reads SNEGSKA (reference sequence). CDR3 in amino acids: CSAPRAGGVETQYF. The CDR3 nucleotides read TGCAGTGCCCCGAGGGCGGGGGGGGTGGAGACCCAGTACTTC.

This rearrangement joins TRBV5-1 to TRBJ2-3; 7 bases agree with TRBD2. With V trimmed by 4 bases and J by 2 bases, 10 bases remained unmatched. From germline, CDR1 is SGHRS and CDR2 YFSETQ. CDR3 size: 16 residues. DNA for the CDR3: TGCGCCAGCAGCCCCGCGGCGGGAGAGTACACAGATACGCAGTATTTT. It specifies CASSPAAGEYTDTQYF.

The V and J genes are TRBV7-2 and TRBJ1-1, with D possibly matching TRBD1 (6 bases). The ends were cut back, 4 bases at V and 5 bases at J, with 17 bases in the middle. Germline assignment: CDR1 SGHTA and CDR2 FQGNSA. The CDR3 extends over 15 amino acids. The CDR3 DNA follows: TGTGCCAGCAGCTCATATGGGGGGCAACAAACTGAAGCTTTCTTT. Translation: CASSSYGGQQTEAFF.

This sequence joins TRBV6-1 and TRBJ1-1, with TRBD1 matching over 12 bases. This CDR3 has 15 amino acids. CDR1 is MNHNS and CDR2 is SASEGT in the germline V gene. The V gene end was trimmed by 5 bases and the J gene end by 8 bases; junction bases not matched to a gene: 9. The CDR3 here is CASSQWGQGATEAFF. The CDR3 region has the DNA TGTGCCAGCAGTCAATGGGGACAGGGGGCAACCGAAGCTTTCTTT.

This clonotype was detected ten times or more. The V gene is TRBV6-2 or TRBV6-3, the J gene TRBJ1-2, with D maybe TRBD1 (5 bases). The V and J ends lost 8 bases and 7 bases respectively, with 14 bases between them. CDR3 length equals 12 residues. Germline V lookup: CDR1 MNHEY, CDR2 SVGEGT. The CDR3 bases are TGTGCCAGCTTCGGACCGGGGCTTGGCTACACCTTC. Encoded protein: CASFGPGLGYTF.

This clonotype was detected a few times. The J gene is TRBJ2-1, the V gene TRBV6-1; TRBD2 agrees at 9 bases. Germline V CDR1 and CDR2: MNHNS, SASEGT. The V gene end was trimmed by 4 bases and the J gene end by 4 bases; junction bases not matched to a gene: 2. The CDR3 is made up of 14 amino acids. CDR3 loop: CASSGAGGYNEQFF. CDR3 bases: TGTGCCAGCAGTGGGGCGGGGGGGTACAATGAGCAGTTCTTC.

This clonotype occurred a few times. This chain links TRBV27 with TRBJ2-5; D is possibly TRBD1 or TRBD2 (5 bases each). Germline CDR1 MNHEY, CDR2 SMNVEV (reference sequence). V lost 5 bases and J lost 1, with 11 bases in between. The CDR3 is 14 residues long. The CDR3 coding sequence is TGTGCCAGCAGTAGGGGAGTAGGCCAAGAGACCCAGTACTTC. Its protein product is CASSRGVGQETQYF.

This clonotype was recorded at least ten times. The chain employs TRBV27 and TRBJ1-1; D remains ambiguous. Germline CDR1 MNHEY, CDR2 SMNVEV (reference sequence). V was cut by 2 bases and J by 4 bases, with 11 bases left in between. CDR3 length: 14 amino acids. Here the CDR3 DNA reads TGTGCCAGCAGTTTAATGGCGTTCGGCACTGAAGCTTTCTTT. Residues: CASSLMAFGTEAFF.

This chain links TRBV5-1 with TRBJ2-1; the D is unclear. The V end was cut by 0 bases, the J end by 9 bases, with 10 bases between. The CDR3 has 13 amino acids. CDR1 SGHRS and CDR2 YFSETQ come from the germline V gene. In nucleotides, the CDR3 is TGCGCCAGCAGCTTGGAACCGTCCAGTGAGCAGTTCTTC. Translation: CASSLEPSSEQFF.

This chain joins TRBV20-1 and TRBJ1-1; D call uncertain. Germline-derived CDR1 and CDR2 are DFQATT and SNEGSKA (reference sequence). The CDR3 has 11 amino acids. Trimming cost V 7 bases and J 5 bases, with 11 bases left between them. The DNA of the CDR3 is TGCAGTGACCCCCGGGAGACTGAAGCTTTCTTT. Its protein is CSDPRETEAFF.

This clonotype has just a few counts. The rearrangement joins TRBV5-1 to TRBJ2-1, with D possibly being TRBD1 (7 bases). With 5 bases removed from V and 5 bases from J, the gap between germline ends came to 14 bases. The germline gives CDR1 SGHRS, CDR2 YFSETQ. The CDR3 totals 14 residues. The CDR3 reads CASSTGDRNNEQFF. In DNA, the CDR3 is TGCGCCAGCAGTACGGGGGACAGAAACAATGAGCAGTTCTTC.

J is TRBJ2-5 and V is TRBV7-2, with a possible D match to TRBD1 (6 bases). V was cut by 1 base and J by 5 bases, with 11 bases left in between. The length of the CDR3 is 14 residues. Germline V lookup: CDR1 SGHTA, CDR2 FQGNSA. This CDR3 reads CASSLVGGWETQYF. In DNA form, the CDR3 reads TGTGCCAGCAGCTTAGTAGGGGGTTGGGAGACCCAGTACTTC. The entire variable domain, with the rest obtained from reference TRBV7-2 and TRBJ2-5, is as follows: GAGVSQSPSNKVTEKGKDVELRCDPISGHTALYWYRQSLGQGLEFLIYFQGNSAPDKSGLPSDRFSAERTGGSVSTLTIQRTQQEDSAVYLCASSLVGGWETQYFGPGTRLLVL.

The gene calls are TRBV20-1 and TRBJ2-7; 9 nucleotides match TRBD1. V lost 2 bases, J lost 6 bases, and 8 bases stayed unmatched. The CDR3 sequence is 14 residues long. Germline assignment: CDR1 DFQATT and CDR2 SNEGSKA (reference sequence). The chain's CDR3 is CSARSTGTGPEQYF. Written as DNA, the CDR3 is TGCAGTGCTAGATCCACCGGGACAGGGCCCGAGCAGTACTTC.

This clonotype was seen many times. At one of its ends the junction is not consistent with the germline gene, which may arise from a read error. The chain has TRBV4-3 and TRBJ1-2; unclear D gene. The CDR3 has 15 amino acids. The V gene's germline CDR1 is LGHNA and CDR2 YSLEER. This CDR3 reads CASSQAIALYYDYTF. As DNA, the CDR3 is TGCGCCAGCAGCCAAGCTATAGCCCTCTATTATGACTACACCTTC.

This clonotype occurred many times. The chain joins TRBV9 to TRBJ2-1; tentative D call: TRBD1 (5 bases). The CDR3 sequence is 14 residues long. Germline loops: CDR1 SGDLS, CDR2 YYNGEE. V lost 2 bases, J lost 8 bases, and 14 bases lay in between. CDR3 loop: CASSVIPQGDEQFF. The CDR3, as DNA: TGTGCCAGCAGCGTCATCCCGCAGGGCGATGAGCAGTTCTTC.

This clonotype turned up a few times. The chain uses TRBV4-3 and TRBJ1-2; a possible D gene is TRBD1 (6 bases). Germline V gene sequence: CDR1 LGHNA, CDR2 YSLEER. This CDR3 is built from 14 residues. V dropped 4 bases and J dropped 2 bases, with 11 bases sitting between them. Here the CDR3 DNA reads TGCGCCAGCAGCCCCCTGCAGGGGAACTATGGCTACACCTTC. Translation gives CASSPLQGNYGYTF.

This clonotype was found many times. The chain combines TRBV11-2 with TRBJ2-3; either TRBD1 or TRBD2 may supply D (5 bases each). The CDR3 totals 16 residues. V lost 5 bases and J lost 1, with 16 bases in between. Per the germline V gene, CDR1 is SGHAT and CDR2 is FQNNGV. CDR3 region: CASSTPHGTGTDTQYF. In DNA, the CDR3 is TGTGCCAGCAGCACACCCCACGGGACGGGCACAGATACGCAGTATTTT.

This clonotype was counted only a few times. This rearrangement joins TRBV7-2 to TRBJ2-7; no clear D gene. CDR1 is SGHTA and CDR2 is FQGNSA in the germline V gene. With 2 bases removed from V and 2 bases from J, the gap between germline ends came to 25 bases. This CDR3 is 19 amino acids long. The CDR3 DNA reads as TGTGCCAGCAGCTTAAGGTCGGGCAGGAATTCTCTTACACCCTACGAGCAGTACTTC. Translated, it gives CASSLRSGRNSLTPYEQYF.

This clonotype was counted many times. V is TRBV7-2 and J is TRBJ2-7; D may be TRBD1 (6 bases). CDR3 size: 14 residues. CDR1 and CDR2 from the germline V gene are SGHTA and FQGNSA. With 5 bases removed from V and 2 bases from J, the gap between germline ends came to 13 bases. The CDR3 sequence: CASSTRQETYEQYF. CDR3 bases: TGTGCCAGCAGCACACGACAGGAAACCTACGAGCAGTACTTC.

This clonotype occurred a few times. The chain has TRBV5-1 and TRBJ2-7, with TRBD1 matching over 7 bases. V shed 8 bases and J 0 bases; nucleotides not matched to a gene: 5. The CDR3 runs to 13 residues. Germline V gene data show CDR1 as SGHRS and CDR2 as YFSETQ. This chain's CDR3 is CASGDSVSYEQYF. The CDR3 DNA reads TGCGCCAGTGGGGACAGCGTCTCCTACGAGCAGTACTTC.

There are many counts of this clonotype. This sequence joins TRBV20-1 and TRBJ2-2; D unresolved. Between the trimmed V and J ends, which lost 0 bases and 7 bases, there was a span of 9 bases. CDR3 length: 13 amino acids. Germline CDR1 and CDR2: DFQATT and SNEGSKA (reference sequence). CDR3 in DNA: TGCAGTGCTAGAGATCCTGTCCGCGGGGAGCTGTTTTTT. Amino acid sequence: CSARDPVRGELFF.

The V call is TRBV6-2 or TRBV6-3, the J call TRBJ2-4; 9 nucleotides agree with TRBD2. V dropped 6 bases and J dropped 5; count of bases not matched to a gene: 8. The CDR3 extends over 15 amino acids. Germline CDR1 reads MNHEY; CDR2 reads SVGEGT. CDR3 loop: CASSPPGLAQNIQYF. The CDR3 DNA sequence: TGTGCCAGCAGCCCGCCAGGACTAGCGCAAAACATTCAGTACTTC.

CDR3 in DNA: TGTGCCAGCAGCTTATTGGGGACTAGCGGAAGCTACAATGAGCAGTTCTTC. Its protein product is CASSLLGTSGSYNEQFF. The genes are TRBV7-3 and TRBJ2-1, with TRBD2 identical over 11 bases. The J segment lost 3 bases and the V segment lost 2 bases, leaving 6 bases of the junction unmatched. Germline V gene sequence: CDR1 SGHTA, CDR2 FQGTGA. The CDR3 length is 17 residues.

This clonotype was recorded a few times. The V gene is TRBV24-1, the J gene TRBJ2-3; 8 positions match TRBD1. The CDR3 consists of 15 residues. V trimming: 5 bases; J trimming: 2 bases; junction bases outside the gene matches: 5. Germline-derived CDR1 and CDR2 are KGHDR and SFDVKD. The CDR3 sequence is CATSVGQGYTDTQYF. Written as DNA, the CDR3 is TGTGCCACCAGTGTAGGACAGGGCTACACAGATACGCAGTATTTT.

J is TRBJ1-2 and V is TRBV7-9; 7 bases are shared with TRBD1. The V and J ends lost 6 bases and 6 bases, in that order; junction bases with no gene match: 10. CDR1 SEHNR and CDR2 FQNEAQ come from the germline V gene (reference sequence). The CDR3 extends over 14 amino acids. CDR3 in amino acids: CASSDWGRGNGYTF. The DNA of the CDR3 is TGTGCCAGCAGTGACTGGGGCAGGGGGAATGGCTACACCTTC.

This clonotype was recorded a few times. V usage is TRBV9 and J usage is TRBJ2-7; either TRBD1 or TRBD2 may supply D (5 bases each). The CDR3 sequence is 16 residues long. Looked up from germline, CDR1 is SGDLS and CDR2 is YYNGEE. Trimming took 1 base from V and 2 from J, leaving 16 bases between them. Written as DNA, the CDR3 is TGTGCCAGCAGCGTACAGGGAGAACTGACTGCCTACGAGCAGTACTTC. Translating it yields CASSVQGELTAYEQYF.

The V gene is TRBV6-6, the J gene TRBJ1-2, with a weak D call TRBD1 (5 bases). Trimming cost V 2 bases and J 5 bases, with 9 bases left between them. This CDR3 spans 13 amino acids. The germline CDR1 and CDR2 sequences are MNHNY and SVGAGI (reference sequence). Written as DNA, the CDR3 is TGTGCCAGCAGTTACCGGGACGGGTATGGCTACACCTTC. Amino acids: CASSYRDGYGYTF.